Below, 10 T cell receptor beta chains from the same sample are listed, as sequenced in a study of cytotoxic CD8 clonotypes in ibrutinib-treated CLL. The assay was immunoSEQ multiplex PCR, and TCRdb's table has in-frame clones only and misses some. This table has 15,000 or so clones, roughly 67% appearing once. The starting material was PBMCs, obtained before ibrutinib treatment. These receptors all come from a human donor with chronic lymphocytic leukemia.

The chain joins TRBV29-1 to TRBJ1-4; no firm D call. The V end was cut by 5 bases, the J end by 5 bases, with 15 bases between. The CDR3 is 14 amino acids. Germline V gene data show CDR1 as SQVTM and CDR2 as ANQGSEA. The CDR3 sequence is CSVSPDGGNEKLFF. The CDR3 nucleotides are TGCAGCGTTTCCCCCGACGGAGGAAATGAAAAACTGTTTTTT.

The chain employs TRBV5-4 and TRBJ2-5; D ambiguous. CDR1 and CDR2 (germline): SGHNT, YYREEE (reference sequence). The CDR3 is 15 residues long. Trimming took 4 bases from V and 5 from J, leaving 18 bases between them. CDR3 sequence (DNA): TGTGCCAGCAGCCTTAAGGAGCAGGTCCTGGAGACCCAGTACTTC. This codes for CASSLKEQVLETQYF.

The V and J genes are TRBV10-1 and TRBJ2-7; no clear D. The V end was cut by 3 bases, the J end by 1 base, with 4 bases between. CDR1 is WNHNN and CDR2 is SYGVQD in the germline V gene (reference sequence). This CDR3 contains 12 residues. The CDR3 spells CASSDTSYEQYF. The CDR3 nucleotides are TGCGCCAGCAGTGATACGTCCTACGAGCAGTACTTC.

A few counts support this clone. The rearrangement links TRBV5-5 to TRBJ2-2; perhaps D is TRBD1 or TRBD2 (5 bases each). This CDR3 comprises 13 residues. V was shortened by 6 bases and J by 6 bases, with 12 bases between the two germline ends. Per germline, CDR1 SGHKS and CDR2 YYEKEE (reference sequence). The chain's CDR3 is CASTSTGPGELFF. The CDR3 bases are TGTGCCAGCACCTCTACGGGGCCCGGGGAGCTGTTTTTT.

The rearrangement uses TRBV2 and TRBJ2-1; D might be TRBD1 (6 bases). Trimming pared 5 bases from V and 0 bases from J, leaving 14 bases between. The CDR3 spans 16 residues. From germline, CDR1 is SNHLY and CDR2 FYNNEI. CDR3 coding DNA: TGTGCCAGCAGTCGGTCAGGGGCGGTCTCCTACAATGAGCAGTTCTTC. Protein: CASSRSGAVSYNEQFF.

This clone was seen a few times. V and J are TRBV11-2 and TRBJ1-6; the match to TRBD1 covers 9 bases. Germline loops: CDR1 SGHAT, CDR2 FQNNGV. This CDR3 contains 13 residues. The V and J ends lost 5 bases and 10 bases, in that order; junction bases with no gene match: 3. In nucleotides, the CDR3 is TGTGCCAGCAGCCCGGGACAGGGATCACCCCTCCACTTT. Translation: CASSPGQGSPLHF.

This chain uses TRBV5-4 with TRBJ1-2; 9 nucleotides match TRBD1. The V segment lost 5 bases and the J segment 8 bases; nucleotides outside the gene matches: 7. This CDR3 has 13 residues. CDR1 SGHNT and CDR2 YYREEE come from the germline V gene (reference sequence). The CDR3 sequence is CASRGDRGKGYTF. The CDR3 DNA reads TGTGCCAGCAGGGGAGACAGGGGGAAGGGCTACACCTTC.

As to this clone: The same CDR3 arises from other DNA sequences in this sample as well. CDR3 DNA: TGCGCCAGCAGTGAACAGGGTGGCACTGAAGCTTTCTTT. The encoded protein is CASSEQGGTEAFF. The genes are TRBV10-1 and TRBJ1-1; a possible D gene is TRBD1 (6 bases). This CDR3 is 13 amino acids long. From germline, CDR1 is WNHNN and CDR2 SYGVQD (reference sequence). V was cut by 3 bases and J by 4 bases, with 9 bases left in between.

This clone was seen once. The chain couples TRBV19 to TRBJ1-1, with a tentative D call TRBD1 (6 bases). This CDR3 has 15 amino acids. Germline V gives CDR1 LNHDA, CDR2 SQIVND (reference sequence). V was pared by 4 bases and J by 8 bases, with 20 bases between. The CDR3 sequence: CASSTTGTPAPEAFF. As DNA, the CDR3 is TGTGCCAGTAGTACCACAGGGACTCCCGCCCCAGAAGCTTTCTTT.

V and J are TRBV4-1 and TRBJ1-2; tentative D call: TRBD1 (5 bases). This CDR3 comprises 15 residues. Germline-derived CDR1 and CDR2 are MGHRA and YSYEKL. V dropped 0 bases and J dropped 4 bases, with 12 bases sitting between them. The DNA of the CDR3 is TGCGCCAGCAGCCAAGATGGGAGGGGAGGCTATGGCTACACCTTC. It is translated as CASSQDGRGGYGYTF.